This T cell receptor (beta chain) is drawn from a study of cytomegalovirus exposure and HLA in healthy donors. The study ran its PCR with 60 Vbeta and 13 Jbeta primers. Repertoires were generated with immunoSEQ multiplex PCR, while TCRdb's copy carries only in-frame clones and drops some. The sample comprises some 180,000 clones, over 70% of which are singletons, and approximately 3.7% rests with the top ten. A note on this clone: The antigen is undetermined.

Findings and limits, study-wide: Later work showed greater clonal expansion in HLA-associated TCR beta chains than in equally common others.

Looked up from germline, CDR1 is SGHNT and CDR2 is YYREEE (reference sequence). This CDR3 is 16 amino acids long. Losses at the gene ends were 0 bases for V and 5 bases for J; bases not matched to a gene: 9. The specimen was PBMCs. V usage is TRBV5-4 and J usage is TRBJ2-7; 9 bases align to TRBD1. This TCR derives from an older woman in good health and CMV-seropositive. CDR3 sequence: CASSLALGQGSNEQYF. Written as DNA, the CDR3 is TGTGCCAGCAGCTTGGCCCTGGGACAGGGAAGTAACGAGCAGTACTTC.